The rows below give T cell receptor beta chains drawn from one sample of a study of T cell changes during pregnancy in multiple sclerosis. Generated by immunoSEQ multiplex PCR, the TCRdb table keeps only in-frame clones and is missing some. The sample has about 67,000 clones, 92% seen once; the top ten hold almost 1.5%. The starting material was peripheral blood, obtained after pregnancy. The receptors derive from a female donor with multiple sclerosis, enrolled in a pregnancy study. Each CDR3 is given with its conserved first and last residue. The order of the fields is J gene, clone size, V gene, D gene, CDR3 protein, CDR3 DNA. A D gene is named only where the DNA matches it firmly. Size is stated for part of the rows, as once, few or many counts, or as a class when the clone is expanded.

j_gene: TRBJ2-5; abundance: NA; v_gene: TRBV7-3; d_gene: TRBD2; CDR3aa: CASGNSGTSGETQYF; CDR3nt: TGTGCCAGCGGTAATAGCGGGACGTCGGGAGAGACCCAGTACTTC
j_gene: TRBJ1-1; abundance: NA; v_gene: TRBV5-6; d_gene: TRBD1; CDR3aa: CASSMGQGNTEAFF; CDR3nt: TGTGCCAGCAGCATGGGACAGGGGAACACTGAAGCTTTCTTT
j_gene: TRBJ2-5; abundance: NA; v_gene: TRBV18; d_gene: TRBD2; CDR3aa: CASSPPGRGETQYF; CDR3nt: TGTGCCAGCTCACCTCCAGGGCGGGGGGAGACCCAGTACTTC
j_gene: TRBJ2-7; abundance: NA; v_gene: TRBV5-1; d_gene: TRBD1; CDR3aa: CASSVTGGAEQYF; CDR3nt: TGCGCCAGCAGCGTGACAGGGGGCGCTGAGCAGTACTTC
j_gene: TRBJ2-5; abundance: NA; v_gene: TRBV7-2; d_gene: TRBD1; CDR3aa: CASSRDRGWETQYF; CDR3nt: TGTGCCAGCAGCCGGGACAGGGGATGGGAGACCCAGTACTTC
j_gene: TRBJ2-5; abundance: NA; v_gene: TRBV25-1; d_gene: TRBD1; CDR3aa: CASSGTGTGVETQYF; CDR3nt: TGTGCCAGCAGTGGGACCGGGACAGGGGTAGAGACCCAGTACTTC
j_gene: TRBJ1-5; abundance: once; v_gene: TRBV6-5; d_gene: NA; CDR3aa: CASSYSAGSNQPQHF; CDR3nt: TGTGCCAGCAGTTACTCGGCAGGTAGCAATCAGCCCCAGCATTTT
j_gene: TRBJ2-2; abundance: NA; v_gene: TRBV6-4; d_gene: TRBD2; CDR3aa: CASSDSRPAGGPNTGELFF; CDR3nt: TGTGCCAGCAGTGACTCTAGGCCAGCGGGAGGGCCTAACACCGGGGAGCTGTTTTTT
j_gene: TRBJ2-7; abundance: NA; v_gene: TRBV6-1; d_gene: NA; CDR3aa: CASSEQGSSYEQYF; CDR3nt: TGTGCCAGCAGTGAACAGGGGTCATCCTACGAGCAGTACTTC
j_gene: TRBJ2-5; abundance: NA; v_gene: TRBV27; d_gene: TRBD1; CDR3aa: CASSLTGSRETQYF; CDR3nt: TGTGCCAGCAGTTTGACAGGGTCGCGAGAGACCCAGTACTTC
j_gene: TRBJ1-1; abundance: NA; v_gene: TRBV19; d_gene: NA; CDR3aa: CASSIQGFDEAFF; CDR3nt: TGTGCCAGTAGTATCCAGGGATTCGATGAAGCTTTCTTT
j_gene: TRBJ2-1; abundance: NA; v_gene: TRBV4-3; d_gene: TRBD2; CDR3aa: CASSHRSGRAGNEQFF; CDR3nt: TGCGCCAGCAGCCACCGTAGCGGGAGGGCGGGGAATGAGCAGTTCTTC